The clone carrying this T cell receptor (beta chain) was detected a few times. TCR beta CDR3 regions were amplified from RNA transcripts. The HTBI primer set was used in a first-round RT-PCR of the TCR CDR3. TCRdb fed the multiplex PCR reads into MiXCR, producing one record per CDR3 protein. The top ten hold about two fifths of the sample, which has a few hundred thousand distinct CDR3 sequences, over 35% seen once. This record comes from a study of T cells in Graves' hyperthyroidism and ophthalmopathy. The TCR sequence derives from an adult woman with Graves' disease, either hyperthyroidism or ophthalmopathy (not recorded which). Sequenced sample: peripheral blood or thyroid tissue (not recorded which).

In DNA form, the CDR3 reads TGTGCCAGCAGCCCCGGGAGAAGCAATCAGCCCCAGCATTTT. As protein: CASSPGRSNQPQHF. The chain carries TRBV6-6 and TRBJ1-5; D unclear. The CDR3 extends over 14 amino acids. V was shortened by 6 bases and J by 1 base, with 10 bases between the two germline ends. CDR1 and CDR2 from the germline V gene are MNHNY and SVGAGI (reference sequence).